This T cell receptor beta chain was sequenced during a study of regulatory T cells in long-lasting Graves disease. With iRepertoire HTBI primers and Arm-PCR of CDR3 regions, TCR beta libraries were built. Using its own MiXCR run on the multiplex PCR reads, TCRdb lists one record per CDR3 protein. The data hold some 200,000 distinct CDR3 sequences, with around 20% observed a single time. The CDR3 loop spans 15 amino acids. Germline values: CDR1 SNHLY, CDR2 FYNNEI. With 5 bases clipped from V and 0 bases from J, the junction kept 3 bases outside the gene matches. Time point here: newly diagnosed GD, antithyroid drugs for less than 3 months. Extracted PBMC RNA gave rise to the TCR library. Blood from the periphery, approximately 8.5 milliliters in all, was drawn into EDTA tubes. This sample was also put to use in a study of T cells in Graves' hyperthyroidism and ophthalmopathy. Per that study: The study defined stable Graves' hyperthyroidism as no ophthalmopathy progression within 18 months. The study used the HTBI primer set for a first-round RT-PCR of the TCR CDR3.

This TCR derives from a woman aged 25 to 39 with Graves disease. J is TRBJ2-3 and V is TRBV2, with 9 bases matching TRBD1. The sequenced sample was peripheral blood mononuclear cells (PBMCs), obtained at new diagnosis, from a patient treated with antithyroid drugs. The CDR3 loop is CASSHRGLSTDTQYF. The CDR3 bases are TGTGCCAGCAGTCACAGGGGGCTGAGCACAGATACGCAGTATTTT. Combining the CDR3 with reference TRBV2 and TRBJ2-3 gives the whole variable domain EPEVTQTPSHQVTQMGQEVILRCVPISNHLYFYWYRQILGQKVEFLVSFYNNEISEKSEIFDDQFSVERPDGSNFTLKIRSTKLEDSAMYFCASSHRGLSTDTQYFGPGTRLTVL.